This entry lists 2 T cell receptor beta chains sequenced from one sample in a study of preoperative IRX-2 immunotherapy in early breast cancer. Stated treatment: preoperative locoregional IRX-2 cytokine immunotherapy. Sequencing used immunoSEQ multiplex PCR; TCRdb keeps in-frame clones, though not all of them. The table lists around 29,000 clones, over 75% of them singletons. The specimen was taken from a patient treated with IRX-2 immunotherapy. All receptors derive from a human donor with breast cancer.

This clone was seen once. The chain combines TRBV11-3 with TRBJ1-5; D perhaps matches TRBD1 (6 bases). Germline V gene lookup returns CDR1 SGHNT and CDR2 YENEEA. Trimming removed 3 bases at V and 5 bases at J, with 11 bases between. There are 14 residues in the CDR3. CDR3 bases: TGTGCCAGCAGCTTGGGGGGCTCCGATCAGCCCCAGCATTTT. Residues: CASSLGGSDQPQHF.

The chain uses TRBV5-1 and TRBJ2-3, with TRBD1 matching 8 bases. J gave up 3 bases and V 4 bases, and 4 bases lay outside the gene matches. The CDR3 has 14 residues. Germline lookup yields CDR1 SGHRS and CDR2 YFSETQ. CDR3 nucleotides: TGCGCCAGCAGCGGGACAGGCAGTACAGATACGCAGTATTTT. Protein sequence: CASSGTGSTDTQYF.